The present entry profiles one T cell receptor (beta chain) with its context. Its antigen is not known. The CDR3 is 15 residues long. Between the trimmed V and J ends, which lost 1 base and 2 bases, there was a span of 11 bases. Germline lookup yields CDR1 LGHNT and CDR2 FRNRAP. Measured with immunoSEQ multiplex PCR; TCRdb has only the in-frame clones, and not every one. The sample has 85,000 to 100,000 clones; roughly 90% are singletons. The sample comes from a study of graft-versus-host responses after intestinal transplantation. The wider study: Multivisceral, liver-intestinal, or isolated intestinal transplants were received by the recipients. All of the recipients had induction that used anti-thymocyte globulin, then tacrolimus and steroids for 2 to 3 years.

Whole-study findings and limits: Peak circulating GvH clone levels tracked with early post-transplant HvG declines. Allograft clonal ratios (graft-versus-host to host-versus-graft) were high in patients who had graft-donor T cell macrochimerism.

Specimen: unstimulated CD4+ T cells sorted from spleen or lymph node cells, collected before intestinal transplant. This TCR was sampled from a human donor who received an intestinal transplant. The chain links TRBV12-5 to TRBJ1-2; D unresolved. The CDR3 sequence is CASGLGRAENYGYTF. The CDR3 DNA reads as TGTGCTAGTGGTTTGGGCCGAGCGGAAAACTATGGCTACACCTTC.